Listed below are T cell receptor beta chains from one sample, sequenced in a study of regulatory T cells in long-lasting Graves disease. A single record per CDR3 protein comes from TCRdb applying MiXCR to the multiplex PCR reads. The sample contains around 450,000 distinct CDR3 sequences, about 15% of which appear only once. The sample was also linked to a second study, of T cells in Graves' hyperthyroidism and ophthalmopathy.

The sample in question was peripheral blood mononuclear cells (PBMCs), obtained at new diagnosis, from a patient treated with antithyroid drugs. The origin of the receptors is a woman aged 25 to 39 with Graves disease. CDR3s include the opening cysteine and the closing phenylalanine or tryptophan. A D gene is named only where the DNA matches it firmly. A clone size is listed for some rows: how often the clone was seen (once, few, many), or a class if it is expanded.

j_call d_call clone_size v_call cdr3_aa cdr3_nt
TRBJ1-5 TRBD1 few TRBV30 CAWSVFGQGSNQPQHF TGTGCCTGGAGTGTCTTTGGACAGGGGAGCAATCAGCCCCAGCATTTT
TRBJ1-5 TRBD1 many TRBV24-1 CATSDGTGGEAGQPQHF TGTGCCACCAGTGACGGGACAGGGGGCGAAGCTGGTCAGCCCCAGCATTTT
TRBJ1-1 - many TRBV3-1 CASSLWTSPAFF TGTGCCAGCAGTTTATGGACATCTCCAGCTTTCTTT
TRBJ2-7 - many TRBV29-1 CSVGSSDSAGYEQYF TGCAGCGTTGGATCCTCCGACTCGGCGGGCTACGAGCAGTACTTC
TRBJ1-2 - few TRBV6-1 CASSPTDRANYGYTF TGTGCCAGCAGCCCGACAGACCGAGCTAACTATGGCTACACCTTC
TRBJ2-1 - - TRBV11-3 CASSLVRGTDNEQFF TGTGCCAGCAGCTTGGTTCGCGGGACTGACAATGAGCAGTTCTTC
TRBJ2-7 - many TRBV20-1 CSASFEQYF TGCAGTGCTAGCTTCGAGCAGTACTTC
TRBJ2-7 - many TRBV12-3/TRBV12-4 CASSLKFSAEQYF TGTGCCAGCAGTTTAAAGTTCAGCGCCGAGCAGTACTTC
TRBJ1-5 TRBD1 many TRBV6-2/TRBV6-3 CASSYLRTGGNQPQHF TGTGCCAGCAGTTACCTCCGGACAGGCGGCAATCAGCCCCAGCATTTT
TRBJ2-5 TRBD1 few TRBV20-1 CSARSRLVRGHREETQYF TGCAGTGCTAGATCCCGCCTTGTAAGGGGGCATCGGGAAGAGACCCAGTACTTC
TRBJ1-1 - many TRBV11-3 CASSFTQQKNTEAFF TGTGCCAGCAGCTTTACACAGCAAAAGAACACTGAAGCTTTCTTT
TRBJ2-1 - - TRBV29-1 CSVEPVVGNEQFF TGCAGCGTTGAACCCGTGGTGGGCAATGAGCAGTTCTTC
TRBJ2-7 TRBD1 few TRBV5-6 CASSPEGQGTDEQYF TGTGCCAGCAGCCCCGAGGGACAGGGGACGGACGAGCAGTACTTC
TRBJ1-3 TRBD1 - TRBV24-1 CATSDPTGPSGNTIYF TGTGCCACCAGTGACCCGACAGGGCCCTCTGGAAACACCATATATTTT
TRBJ1-3 - many TRBV28 CASSSENTIYF TGTGCCAGCAGTTCGGAGAACACCATATATTTT
TRBJ2-1 TRBD2 - TRBV12-5 CASGLSTSGYNEQFF TGTGCTAGTGGTTTGTCGACTAGCGGGTACAATGAGCAGTTCTTC
TRBJ1-6 TRBD1 many TRBV20-1 CSAPPGGRGGSPLHF TGCAGTGCCCCCCCAGGGGGACGCGGGGGTTCACCCCTCCACTTT
TRBJ1-2 - many TRBV20-1 CSARGGRSYTF TGCAGTGCTAGAGGGGGCAGGAGCTACACCTTC
TRBJ1-1 - - TRBV4-2 CASSQEGGTNTEAFF TGTGCCAGCAGCCAAGAGGGGGGAACGAACACTGAAGCTTTCTTT
TRBJ2-1 TRBD2 many TRBV6-1 CASSLTSGNSAYNEQFF TGTGCCAGCAGCCTGACTAGCGGGAATAGCGCCTACAATGAGCAGTTCTTC
TRBJ1-1 - many TRBV7-6 CASSLAAGETEAFF TGTGCCAGCAGCTTAGCTGCAGGGGAAACTGAAGCTTTCTTT
TRBJ1-1 - - TRBV10-1 CASGDRLEGQGNTEAFF TGCGCCAGTGGAGATCGACTGGAGGGTCAGGGGAACACTGAAGCTTTCTTT
TRBJ2-5 - many TRBV11-2 CASSEGVGGGQYF TGTGCCAGCAGCGAAGGTGTAGGGGGTGGCCAGTACTTC
TRBJ2-2 TRBD1 many TRBV5-1 CASSPIPQGDTGELFF TGCGCCAGCAGCCCAATCCCCCAGGGGGACACCGGGGAGCTGTTTTTT
TRBJ2-1 - many TRBV7-2 CASSRSLRSTYNEQFF TGTGCCAGCAGCCGTTCCCTGCGCAGTACCTACAATGAGCAGTTCTTC